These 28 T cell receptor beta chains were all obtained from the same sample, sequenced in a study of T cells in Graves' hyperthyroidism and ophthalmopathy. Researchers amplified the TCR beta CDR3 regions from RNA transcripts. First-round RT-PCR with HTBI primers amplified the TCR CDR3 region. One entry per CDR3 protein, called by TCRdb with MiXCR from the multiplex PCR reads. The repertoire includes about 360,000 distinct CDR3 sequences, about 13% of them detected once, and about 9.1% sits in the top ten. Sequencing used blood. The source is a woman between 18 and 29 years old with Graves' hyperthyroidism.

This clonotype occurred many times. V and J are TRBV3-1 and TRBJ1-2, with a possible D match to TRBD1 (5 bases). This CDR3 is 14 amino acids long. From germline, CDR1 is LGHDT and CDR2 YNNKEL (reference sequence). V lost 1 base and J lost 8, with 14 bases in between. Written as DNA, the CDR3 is TGTGCCAGCAGCCAAGCGGGCAGGGTGATGGGCTACACCTTC. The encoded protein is CASSQAGRVMGYTF.

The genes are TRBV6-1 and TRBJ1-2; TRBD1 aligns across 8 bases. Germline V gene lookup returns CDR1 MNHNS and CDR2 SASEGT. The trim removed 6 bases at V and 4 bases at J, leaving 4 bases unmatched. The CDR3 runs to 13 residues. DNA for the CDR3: TGTGCCAGCAGGCGAACAGGGGGCTATGGCTACACCTTC. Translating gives CASRRTGGYGYTF.

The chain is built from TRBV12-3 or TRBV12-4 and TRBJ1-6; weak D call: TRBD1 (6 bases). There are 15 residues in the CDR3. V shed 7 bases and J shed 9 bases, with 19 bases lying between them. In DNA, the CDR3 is TGTGCCAGCAACCTAGTGGGGGCTGGAGCTTCACCCCTCCACTTT. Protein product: CASNLVGAGASPLHF.

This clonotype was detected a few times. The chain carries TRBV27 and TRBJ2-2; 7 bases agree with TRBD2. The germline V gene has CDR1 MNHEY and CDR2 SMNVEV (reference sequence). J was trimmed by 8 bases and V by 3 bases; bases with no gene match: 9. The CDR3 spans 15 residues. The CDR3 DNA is TGTGCCAGCAGTTTCTCCGGGGGGTATGCGGGGGAGCTGTTTTTT. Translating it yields CASSFSGGYAGELFF.

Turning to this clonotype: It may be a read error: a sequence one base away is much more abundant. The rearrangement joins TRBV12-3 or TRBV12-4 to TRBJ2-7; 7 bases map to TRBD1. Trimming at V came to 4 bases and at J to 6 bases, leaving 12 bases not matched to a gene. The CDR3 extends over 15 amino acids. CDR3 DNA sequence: TGTGCCAGCAGTTATCAACCGACAGGGCCAGTCGAGCAGTACTTC. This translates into CASSYQPTGPVEQYF.

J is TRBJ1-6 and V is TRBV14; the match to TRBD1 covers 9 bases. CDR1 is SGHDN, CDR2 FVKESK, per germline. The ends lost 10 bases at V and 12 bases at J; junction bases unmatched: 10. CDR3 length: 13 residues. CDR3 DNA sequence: TGTGCCACGCAACGTACAGGGGGCCAACCCCTCCACTTT. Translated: CATQRTGGQPLHF.

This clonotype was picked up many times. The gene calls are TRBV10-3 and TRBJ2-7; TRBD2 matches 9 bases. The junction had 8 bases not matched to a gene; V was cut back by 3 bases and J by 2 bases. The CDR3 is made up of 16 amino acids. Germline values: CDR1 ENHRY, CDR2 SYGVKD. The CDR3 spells CAISDPGLADAYEQYF. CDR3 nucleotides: TGTGCCATCAGTGATCCGGGACTAGCAGACGCCTACGAGCAGTACTTC.

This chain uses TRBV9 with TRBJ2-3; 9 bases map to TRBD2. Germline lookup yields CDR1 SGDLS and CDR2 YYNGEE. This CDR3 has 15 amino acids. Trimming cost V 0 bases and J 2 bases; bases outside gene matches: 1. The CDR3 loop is CASSVGTSATDTQYF. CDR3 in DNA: TGTGCCAGCAGCGTAGGGACTAGCGCCACAGATACGCAGTATTTT.

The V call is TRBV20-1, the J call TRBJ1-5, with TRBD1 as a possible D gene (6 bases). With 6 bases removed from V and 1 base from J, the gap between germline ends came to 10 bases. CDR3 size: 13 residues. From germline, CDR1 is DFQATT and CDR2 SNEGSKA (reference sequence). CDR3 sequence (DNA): TGCAGTGCGGGGGGCTCGAGCAATCAGCCCCAGCATTTT. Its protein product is CSAGGSSNQPQHF.

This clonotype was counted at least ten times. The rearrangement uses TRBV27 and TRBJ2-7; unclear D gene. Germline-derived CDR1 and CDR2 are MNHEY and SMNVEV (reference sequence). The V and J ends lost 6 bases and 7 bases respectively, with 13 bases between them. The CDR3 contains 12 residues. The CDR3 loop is CASSSFGREQYF. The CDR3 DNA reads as TGTGCCAGCAGCTCGTTCGGTAGAGAGCAGTACTTC.

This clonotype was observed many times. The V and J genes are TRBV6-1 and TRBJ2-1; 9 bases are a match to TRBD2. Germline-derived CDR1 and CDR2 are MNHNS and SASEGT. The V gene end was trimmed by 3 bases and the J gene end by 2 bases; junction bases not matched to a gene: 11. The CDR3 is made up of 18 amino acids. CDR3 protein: CASSEGQTSGGTYNEQFF. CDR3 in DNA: TGTGCCAGCAGTGAGGGTCAGACTAGCGGAGGTACCTACAATGAGCAGTTCTTC.

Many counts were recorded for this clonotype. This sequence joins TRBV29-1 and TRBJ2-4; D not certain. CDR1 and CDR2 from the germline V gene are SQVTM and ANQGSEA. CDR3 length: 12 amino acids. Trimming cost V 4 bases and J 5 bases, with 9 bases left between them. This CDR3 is CSVGMEENIQYF. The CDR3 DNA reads TGCAGCGTTGGAATGGAAGAAAACATTCAGTACTTC.

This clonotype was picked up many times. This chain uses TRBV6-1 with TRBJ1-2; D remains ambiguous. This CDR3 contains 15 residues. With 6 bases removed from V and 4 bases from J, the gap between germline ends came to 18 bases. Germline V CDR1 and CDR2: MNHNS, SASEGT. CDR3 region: CASSPMFDGRYGYTF. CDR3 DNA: TGTGCCAGCAGCCCGATGTTTGATGGGCGCTATGGCTACACCTTC.

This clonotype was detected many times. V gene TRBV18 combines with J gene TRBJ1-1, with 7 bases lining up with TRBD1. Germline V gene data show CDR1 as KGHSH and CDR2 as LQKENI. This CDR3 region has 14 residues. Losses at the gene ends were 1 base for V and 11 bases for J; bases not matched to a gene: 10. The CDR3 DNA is TGTGCCAGCTCACCACGACAGGGATCCGCCCAGGCTTTCTTT. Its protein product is CASSPRQGSAQAFF.

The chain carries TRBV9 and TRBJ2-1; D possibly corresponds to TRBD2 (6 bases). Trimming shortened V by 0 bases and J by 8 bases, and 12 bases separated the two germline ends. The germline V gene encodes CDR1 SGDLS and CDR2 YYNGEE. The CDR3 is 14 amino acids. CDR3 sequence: CASSVAGGIDEQFF. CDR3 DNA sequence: TGTGCCAGCAGCGTAGCCGGGGGAATCGATGAGCAGTTCTTC.

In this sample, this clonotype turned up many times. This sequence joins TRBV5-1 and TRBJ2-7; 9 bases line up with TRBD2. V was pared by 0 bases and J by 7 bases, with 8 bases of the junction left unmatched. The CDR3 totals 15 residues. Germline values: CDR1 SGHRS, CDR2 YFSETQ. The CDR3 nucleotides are TGCGCCAGCAGCTTGGAAAGCGGGAGGACCAGGGAGCAGTACTTC. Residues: CASSLESGRTREQYF. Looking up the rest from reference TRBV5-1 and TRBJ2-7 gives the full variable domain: KAGVTQTPRYLIKTRGQQVTLSCSPISGHRSVSWYQQTPGQGLQFLFEYFSETQRNKGNFPGRFSGRQFSNSRSEMNVSTLELGDSALYLCASSLESGRTREQYFGPGTRLTVT.

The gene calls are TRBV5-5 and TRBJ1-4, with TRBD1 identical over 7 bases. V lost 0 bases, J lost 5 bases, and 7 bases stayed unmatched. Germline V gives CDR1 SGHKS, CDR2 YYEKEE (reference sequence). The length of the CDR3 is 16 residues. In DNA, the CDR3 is TGTGCCAGCAGCTTGGATCGACAGGGCCGAAATGAAAAACTGTTTTTT. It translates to CASSLDRQGRNEKLFF. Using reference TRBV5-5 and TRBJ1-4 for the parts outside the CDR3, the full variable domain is DAGVTQSPTHLIKTRGQQVTLRCSPISGHKSVSWYQQVLGQGPQFIFQYYEKEERGRGNFPDRFSARQFPNYSSELNVNALLLGDSALYLCASSLDRQGRNEKLFFGSGTQLSVL.

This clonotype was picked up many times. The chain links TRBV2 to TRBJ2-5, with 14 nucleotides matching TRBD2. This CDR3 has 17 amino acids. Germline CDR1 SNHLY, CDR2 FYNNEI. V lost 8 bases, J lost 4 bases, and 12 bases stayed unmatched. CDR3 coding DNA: TGTGCCAGCCGAAGGACTAGCGGGGGGCTCCGTGGAGAGACCCAGTACTTC. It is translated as CASRRTSGGLRGETQYF.

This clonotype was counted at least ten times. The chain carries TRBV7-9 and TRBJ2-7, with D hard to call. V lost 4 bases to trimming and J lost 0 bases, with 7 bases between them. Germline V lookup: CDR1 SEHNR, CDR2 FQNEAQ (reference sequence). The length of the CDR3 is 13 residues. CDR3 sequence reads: CASSSSSSYEQYF. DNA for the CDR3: TGTGCCAGCAGCTCGAGCAGCTCCTACGAGCAGTACTTC.

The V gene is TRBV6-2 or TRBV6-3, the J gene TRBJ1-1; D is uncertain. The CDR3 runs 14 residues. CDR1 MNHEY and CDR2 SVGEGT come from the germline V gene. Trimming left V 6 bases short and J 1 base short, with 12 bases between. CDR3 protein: CASSPAPRNTEAFF. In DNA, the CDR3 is TGTGCCAGCAGCCCCGCCCCCAGGAACACTGAAGCTTTCTTT.

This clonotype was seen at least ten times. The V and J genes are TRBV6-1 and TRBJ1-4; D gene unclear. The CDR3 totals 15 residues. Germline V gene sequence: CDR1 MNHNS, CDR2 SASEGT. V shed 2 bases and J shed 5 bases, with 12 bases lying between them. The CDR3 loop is CASSELAGGNEKLFF. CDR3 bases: TGTGCCAGCAGTGAACTGGCAGGCGGCAATGAAAAACTGTTTTTT.

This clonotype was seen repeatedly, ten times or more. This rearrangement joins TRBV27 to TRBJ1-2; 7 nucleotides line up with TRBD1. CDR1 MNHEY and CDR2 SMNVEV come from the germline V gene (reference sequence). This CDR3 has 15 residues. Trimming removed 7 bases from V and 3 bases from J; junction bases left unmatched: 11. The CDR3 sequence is CASTSPTTGHYGYTF. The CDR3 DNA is TGTGCCAGCACCTCCCCTACGACAGGGCACTATGGCTACACCTTC.

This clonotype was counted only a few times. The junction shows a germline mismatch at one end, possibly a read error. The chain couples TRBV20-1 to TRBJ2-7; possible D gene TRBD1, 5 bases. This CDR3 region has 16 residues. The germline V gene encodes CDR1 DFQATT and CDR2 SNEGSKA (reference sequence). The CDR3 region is CSARDLPDRDSYERYF. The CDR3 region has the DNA TGCAGTGCTAGAGATCTCCCCGACAGAGACTCCTACGAGCGGTACTTC.

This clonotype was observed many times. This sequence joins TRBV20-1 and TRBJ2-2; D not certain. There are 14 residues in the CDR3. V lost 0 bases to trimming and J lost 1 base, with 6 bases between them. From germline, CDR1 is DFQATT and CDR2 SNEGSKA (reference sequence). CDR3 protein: CSARDRLNTGELFF. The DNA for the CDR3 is TGCAGTGCTAGAGACAGGCTGAACACCGGGGAGCTGTTTTTT.

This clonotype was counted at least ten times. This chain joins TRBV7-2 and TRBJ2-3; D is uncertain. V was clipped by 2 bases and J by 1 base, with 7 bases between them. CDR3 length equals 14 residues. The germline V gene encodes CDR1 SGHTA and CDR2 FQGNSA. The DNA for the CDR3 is TGTGCCAGCAGCTTAATGTTAGGCACAGATACGCAGTATTTT. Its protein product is CASSLMLGTDTQYF.

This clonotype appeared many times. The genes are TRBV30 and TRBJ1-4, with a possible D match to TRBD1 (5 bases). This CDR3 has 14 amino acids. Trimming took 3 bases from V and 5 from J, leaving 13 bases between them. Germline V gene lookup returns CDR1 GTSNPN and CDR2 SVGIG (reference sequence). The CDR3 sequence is CAWSPTDPNEKLFF. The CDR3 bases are TGTGCCTGGAGCCCGACAGACCCAAATGAAAAACTGTTTTTT.

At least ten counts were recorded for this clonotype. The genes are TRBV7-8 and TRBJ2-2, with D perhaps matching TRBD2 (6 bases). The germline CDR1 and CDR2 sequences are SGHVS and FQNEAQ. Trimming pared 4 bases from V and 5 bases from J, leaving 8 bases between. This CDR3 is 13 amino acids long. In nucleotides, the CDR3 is TGTGCCAGCAGCTGGGGGGAAACCGGGGAGCTGTTTTTT. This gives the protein CASSWGETGELFF.

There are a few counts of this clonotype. In DNA form, the CDR3 reads TGTGCCAGCAGCCAAGAGGGGGGGCGATTAATAAAAGAGACCCAGTACTTC. The encoded protein is CASSQEGGRLIKETQYF. The chain recombines TRBV3-1 with TRBJ2-5; a weak D match, TRBD2 (7 bases). This CDR3 is built from 17 residues. Trimming removed 0 bases from V and 3 bases from J, with 17 bases in between. Germline V CDR1 and CDR2: LGHDT, YNNKEL (reference sequence).